Included here is one T cell receptor beta chain sequence, with context. Its antigen is currently not known. The sample holds no much larger clone one base away, and base qualities are not on file. The intended sense of this specimen's time point label: about 28 days (+/-7) after the second vaccine dose. AZD1222 recipients whose second dose came at about 4 weeks and those whose second dose came at about 12 weeks were combined into one group, since spike-specific TCR depth and breadth did not differ between the two schedules. Samples from vaccinated people were obtained from the UK trials COV001 and COV002, which included a single-blind randomized controlled phase 2/3 trial of AZD1222 (ChAdOx1 nCoV-19) in healthy adults. For TCRbeta chain sequencing, PBMC samples from trial participants were taken at day 0 and at day 28 after the second dose. This specimen comes from a study of T cell responses to AZD1222 COVID-19 vaccine (TCRdb year 2021). Looking at the study overall: A total of under 250 trial participants underwent TCR sequencing, of whom 207 had received two doses of AZD1222 and about 25 had received two doses of the MenACWY control vaccine. Enrollment into the trials was organized by age into subgroups of 18-55, 56-69 and 70-plus years, and those subgroups contained roughly 150, 30 and 60 TCR-sequenced participants, respectively.

The CDR3, cysteine through phenylalanine, is 18 amino acids long. Kept here is only the CDR3 DNA, which spans 54 bases and is read in frame from base 1. Sequences KGHSH (CDR1) and LQKENI (CDR2) are obtained from the germline V gene. V and J are truncated by 2 bases and 7 bases respectively, leaving an intervening sequence of 24 bases. Paper-wide results and their limitations: In the small 56-69-year group, the increase in depth fell short of significance, most likely because of low power. A significant rise in spike-specific TCR breadth and depth was observed after two AZD1222 doses relative to day 0 and relative to MenACWY recipients. No day 14 peak-response samples were available, so repertoires were characterized only after the peak T cell response. Epitopes outside the regions mutated in the B.1.351 and B.1.1.7 variants were reportedly recognized by nearly half of the unique spike-specific TCRs. CD4 TCRs associated with the vaccine covered the entire spike protein, and the dominant responses were in regions 160-218 and 743-854. Conclusions about previously exposed vaccinees were limited because only six AZD1222 recipients were SARS-CoV-2 seropositive at baseline. Participants were mostly white British and included more females than males, and it was suggested by the authors that clonal diversity may have been underestimated.

The CDR3 regions of human TCRbeta chains were analyzed by immunosequencing. In the paper's pipeline: Repertoire TCRs were matched against a reference library of SARS-CoV-2-specific TCRs generated with the MIRA antigen-specificity platform. Breadth meant the fraction of unique TCRs that were SARS-CoV-2-associated, whereas depth meant the fraction of total T cells that were SARS-CoV-2-associated. Using the MIRA data, each spike-specific TCR was mapped to the spike region that the TCR reacts to and placed in a CD4 or CD8 class. Log10-transformed breadth and depth values were compared by one-way ANOVA with Sidak's multiple comparisons tests. The table comes from immuneACCESS by way of TCRdb, which keeps in-frame sequences with V and J called. Part of the clones is missing from these tables; in studies checked, under half for an unresolved V gene and the rest for unknown reasons. The D gene and trimming were derived from the DNA, and the V and J assignments and clone size from that table. The sample table holds approximately 140,000 clones, of which about 91% were seen once. The ten largest clones capture roughly 2% of the sample.

The sequence derives from an adult who received the AZD1222 COVID-19 vaccine. The sequencing here drew on peripheral blood, taken 28 days after the second AZD1222 dose. The chain couples TRBV18 to TRBJ1-3, with no confident D gene call. The CDR3 region: CASSPMNSLGAAGNTIYF. The DNA reads TGTGCCAGCTCACCAATGAACTCCCTTGGCGCCGCCGGGAACACCATATATTTT.